A selection of T cell receptor beta chains follows, all from one sample in a study of lymphopenia after photon versus proton radiotherapy. The assay was immunoSEQ multiplex PCR, and TCRdb's table has in-frame clones only and misses some. The repertoire consists of just over 40,000 clones, with just over 85% occurring once and the leading ten covering over 9%. Sequencing was performed on peripheral blood, taken from a patient treated with proton-based radiotherapy. The receptors were gathered from a woman between 65 and 79 years old with pancreatic cancer. Some clones in this sample may be carry-over from other donors' samples. Each CDR3 is given with its conserved first and last residue. A D gene is named only where the DNA matches it firmly. Where a row states a size, it is once, few, many or the class of an expanded clone; other rows omit it.

.,TRBV4-1,TRBJ1-2,.,TGCGCCAGCAGCCAAGATATGAGCCCGGGGGGGGGCTACACCTTC,CASSQDMSPGGGYTF
.,TRBV21-1,TRBJ2-7,.,TGTGCCAGCAGCAAAGGGAACGAGCAGTACTTC,CASSKGNEQYF
.,TRBV5-6,TRBJ2-7,.,TGTGCCAGCAGCTCGGGGAGATCCTCCGGACAGTACTTC,CASSSGRSSGQYF
.,TRBV6-6,TRBJ2-2,.,TGTGCCAGCAGTTTACAAAACACCGGGGAGCTGTTTTTT,CASSLQNTGELFF
TRBD1,TRBV2,TRBJ1-2,.,TGTGCCAGCGGCCAATCCCGGGACAGTGGCTACACCTTC,CASGQSRDSGYTF
.,TRBV19,TRBJ1-1,.,TGTGCCAGTAGCCGAACAGGGTTGAACACTGAAGCTTTCTTT,CASSRTGLNTEAFF
.,TRBV6-5,TRBJ1-1,.,TGTGCCAGCAACGGAGAGAACACTGAAGCTTTCTTT,CASNGENTEAFF
TRBD2,TRBV27,TRBJ2-2,.,TGTGCCAGCAGTTTGCGGGGGTGGACCGGGGAGCTGTTTTTT,CASSLRGWTGELFF
TRBD1,TRBV7-3,TRBJ2-1,.,TGTGCCAGCAGCTTGACAGGGGGTTCCTCGTACAATGAGCAGTTCTTC,CASSLTGGSSYNEQFF
.,TRBV2,TRBJ1-4,.,TGTGCCAGCAGGAGGGGGAGGACTAATGAAAAACTGTTTTTT,CASRRGRTNEKLFF
.,TRBV7-2,TRBJ2-5,once,TGTGCCAGCAGCTTACGAGTCCAAGAGACCCAGTACTTC,CASSLRVQETQYF
.,TRBV5-6,TRBJ1-3,.,TGTGCCAGCAGCACTGGACAGTACTCTGGAAACACCATATATTTT,CASSTGQYSGNTIYF
.,TRBV30,TRBJ2-1,.,TGTGCCTGGAATAGGCTCTACAATGAGCAGTTCTTC,CAWNRLYNEQFF
TRBD1,TRBV30,TRBJ2-1,.,TGTGCCTGGAGTGGGCCCCGGGACAGGGGGCGAGCGGCGGTCTTC,CAWSGPRDRGRAAVF
.,TRBV5-1,TRBJ2-2,.,TGCGCCAGCAGCATAGACACCCCCGGGCCAAACACCGGGGAGCTGTTTTTT,CASSIDTPGPNTGELFF
.,TRBV7-2,TRBJ2-6,.,TGTGCCAGCAGCCCCGGGGGATCTGGGGCCAACGTCCTGACTTTC,CASSPGGSGANVLTF